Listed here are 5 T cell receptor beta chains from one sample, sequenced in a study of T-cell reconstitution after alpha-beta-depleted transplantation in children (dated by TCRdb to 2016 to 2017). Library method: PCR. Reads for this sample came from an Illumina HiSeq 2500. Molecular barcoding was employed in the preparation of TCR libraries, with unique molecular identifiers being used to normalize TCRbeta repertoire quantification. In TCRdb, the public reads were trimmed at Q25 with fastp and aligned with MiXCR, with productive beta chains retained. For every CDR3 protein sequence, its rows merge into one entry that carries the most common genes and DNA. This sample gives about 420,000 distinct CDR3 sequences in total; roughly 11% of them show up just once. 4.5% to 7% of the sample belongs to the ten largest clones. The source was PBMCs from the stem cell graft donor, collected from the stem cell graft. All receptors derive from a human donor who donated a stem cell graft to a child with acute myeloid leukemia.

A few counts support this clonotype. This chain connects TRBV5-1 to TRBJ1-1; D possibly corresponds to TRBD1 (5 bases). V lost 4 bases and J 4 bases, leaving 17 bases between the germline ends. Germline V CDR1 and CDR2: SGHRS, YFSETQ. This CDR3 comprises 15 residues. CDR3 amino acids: CASSVGATGRTEAFF. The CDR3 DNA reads TGCGCCAGCAGCGTTGGAGCCACAGGCCGCACTGAAGCTTTCTTT.

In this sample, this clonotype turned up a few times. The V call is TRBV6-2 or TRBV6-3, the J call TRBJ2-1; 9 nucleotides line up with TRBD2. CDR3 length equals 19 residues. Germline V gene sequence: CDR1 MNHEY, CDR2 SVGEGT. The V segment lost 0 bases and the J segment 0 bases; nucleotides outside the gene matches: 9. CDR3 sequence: CASSYSMSSGDSSYNEQFF. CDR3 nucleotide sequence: TGTGCCAGCAGTTACTCGATGTCTAGCGGGGACAGCTCCTACAATGAGCAGTTCTTC.

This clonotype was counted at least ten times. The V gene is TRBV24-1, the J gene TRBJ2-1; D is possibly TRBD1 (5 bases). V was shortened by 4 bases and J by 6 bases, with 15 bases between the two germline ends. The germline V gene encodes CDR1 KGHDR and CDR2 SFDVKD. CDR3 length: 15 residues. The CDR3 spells CATSEGVVSPNEQFF. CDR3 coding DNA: TGTGCCACCAGTGAAGGGGTGGTGTCTCCCAATGAGCAGTTCTTC.

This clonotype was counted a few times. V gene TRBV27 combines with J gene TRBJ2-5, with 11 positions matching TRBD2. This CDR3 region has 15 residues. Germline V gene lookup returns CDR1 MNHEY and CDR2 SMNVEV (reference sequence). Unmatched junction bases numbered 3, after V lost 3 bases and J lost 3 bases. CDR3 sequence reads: CASSFSGRAKETQYF. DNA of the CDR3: TGTGCCAGCAGTTTTAGCGGGAGGGCCAAAGAGACCCAGTACTTC.

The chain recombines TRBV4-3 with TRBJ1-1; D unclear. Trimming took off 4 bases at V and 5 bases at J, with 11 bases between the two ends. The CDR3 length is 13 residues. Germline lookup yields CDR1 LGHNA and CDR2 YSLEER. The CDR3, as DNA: TGCGCCAGCAGCCGAGCTATTAGGACTGAAGCTTTCTTT. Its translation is CASSRAIRTEAFF.